The next 21 T cell receptor beta chains were all read from a single sample in a study of T cells expressing NK-cell markers (dated by TCRdb to 2020 to 2021). The library was made by 5' RACE. Sequenced using an Illumina HiSeq 2000. Once TCRdb had reprocessed the reads, it stored one entry per CDR3 protein sequence and supplied no DNA. Per the sample table, the count is about 440,000 distinct CDR3 sequences. 7.3% of the sample is held by the ten biggest clonotypes. What was sequenced was blood T cells: a sorted CD56 or NKG2C T cell subset, CD4+ or CD8+ T cells, or bulk PBMC T cells (not recorded which). Every receptor here comes from a woman aged 18 to 75 in good health.

The rearrangement links TRBV5-1 to TRBJ2-3. Germline-derived CDR1 and CDR2 are SGHRS and YFSETQ. CDR3 size: 15 residues. CDR3 amino acids: CASSLLLPTVDTQYF.

CDR3 residues: CASSQETGEGRETQYF. The rearrangement links TRBV4-2 to TRBJ2-5; TCRdb selects TRBD2, and the lack of DNA leaves this call unchecked. This CDR3 region has 16 residues. Germline CDR1 LGHNA, CDR2 YNFKEQ.

The CDR3 spells CASSQEGWHRGTEAFF. This chain joins TRBV4-2 and TRBJ1-1; the D call of TRBD1 rests on TCRdb alone, since no DNA is present to check it. Germline loops: CDR1 LGHNA, CDR2 YNFKEQ. CDR3 length: 16 residues.

The chain joins TRBV7-2 to TRBJ2-3. This CDR3 is built from 12 residues. Germline values: CDR1 SGHTA, CDR2 FQGNSA. Here the CDR3 reads CASSWVTDTQYF. Based on the CDR3 plus reference TRBV7-2 and TRBJ2-3, the full variable domain is GAGVSQSPSNKVTEKGKDVELRCDPISGHTALYWYRQSLGQGLEFLIYFQGNSAPDKSGLPSDRFSAERTGGSVSTLTIQRTQQEDSAVYLCASSWVTDTQYFGPGTRLTVL.

The J gene is TRBJ2-7, the V gene TRBV6-2 or TRBV6-3; as DNA is missing, the TRBD1 call by TCRdb cannot be tested. The CDR3 length is 12 residues. Germline assignment: CDR1 MNHEY and CDR2 SVGEGT. CDR3 loop: CASRNGPGEQYF.

The chain recombines TRBV2 with TRBJ2-4; TCRdb selects TRBD1, and the lack of DNA leaves this call unchecked. Germline loops: CDR1 SNHLY, CDR2 FYNNEI. The CDR3 length is 15 residues. CDR3 region: CASRRDRSSGNIQYF.

The V and J genes are TRBV9 and TRBJ2-2. This CDR3 has 14 amino acids. Germline CDR1 reads SGDLS; CDR2 reads YYNGEE. Here the CDR3 reads CASSAQDLTGELFF.

The chain employs TRBV11-1 and TRBJ2-7; the TCRdb call, TRBD2, lacks DNA for checking. This CDR3 comprises 14 residues. Germline V gives CDR1 SGHAT, CDR2 FQDESV (reference sequence). The CDR3: CASSHGAGRAEQYF.

The V gene is TRBV12-3 or TRBV12-4, the J gene TRBJ1-5; without DNA, the TCRdb call of TRBD1 cannot be checked. The CDR3 totals 15 residues. CDR3 residues: CASSFSGQGIQPQHF.

The chain carries TRBV2 and TRBJ2-1; TCRdb proposes TRBD2, but this gene call is untestable without DNA. The CDR3 spans 15 residues. Germline V gene sequence: CDR1 SNHLY, CDR2 FYNNEI. CDR3 sequence reads: CASKHVSGSSNEQFF.

V and J are TRBV2 and TRBJ2-1. The CDR3 covers 14 residues. Germline CDR1 reads SNHLY; CDR2 reads FYNNEI. The CDR3 spells CATLRPSSYNEQFF.

This chain connects TRBV10-2 to TRBJ2-3; the TCRdb D gene call, TRBD1, has no DNA to confirm it. Germline V lookup: CDR1 WSHSY, CDR2 SAAADI. This CDR3 region has 16 residues. CDR3 loop: CASSEWGTPSTDTQYF.

V and J are TRBV28 and TRBJ1-5. Looked up from germline, CDR1 is MDHEN and CDR2 is SYDVKM. This CDR3 contains 16 residues. The CDR3 spells CASSLSTDSSHQPQHF.

The rearrangement joins TRBV25-1 to TRBJ2-7; TCRdb picks TRBD1, but there is no DNA to check that call. Germline CDR1 and CDR2: MGHDK and SYGVNS. This CDR3 comprises 12 residues. Here the CDR3 reads CASRQGSNEQYF.

This chain joins TRBV7-9 and TRBJ2-1; the D call of TRBD1 rests on TCRdb alone, since no DNA is present to check it. Per the germline V gene, CDR1 is SEHNR and CDR2 is FQNEAQ (reference sequence). This CDR3 region has 15 residues. The CDR3 protein is CAGSYTRVGNNEQFF.

V and J are TRBV19 and TRBJ2-3. The CDR3 spans 14 residues. Germline-derived CDR1 and CDR2 are LNHDA and SQIVND (reference sequence). The CDR3 reads CASSMDVSTDTQYF.

The chain combines TRBV3-1 with TRBJ2-1; TCRdb's D call, TRBD2, is unchecked because there is no DNA. This CDR3 spans 15 amino acids. Germline-derived CDR1 and CDR2 are LGHDT and YNNKEL (reference sequence). The CDR3 sequence: CASSRLAGPYNEQFF.

Here the CDR3 reads CSVSSGTTGELFF. The chain uses TRBV29-1 and TRBJ2-2; lacking DNA, the TRBD2 call made by TCRdb goes unchecked. CDR1 and CDR2 from the germline V gene are SQVTM and ANQGSEA. This CDR3 comprises 13 residues.

J is TRBJ2-1 and V is TRBV27; TCRdb designates TRBD1, a call that cannot be tested without DNA. Germline values: CDR1 MNHEY, CDR2 SMNVEV (reference sequence). The CDR3 is made up of 18 amino acids. This CDR3 reads CARSLLEPRTTTRNEQFF.

The V gene is TRBV2, the J gene TRBJ1-1; checking the TCRdb D call of TRBD1 is not possible without DNA. CDR1 SNHLY and CDR2 FYNNEI come from the germline V gene. This CDR3 is built from 15 residues. The CDR3 sequence is CASSDRGSINTEAFF.

The chain has TRBV12-3 or TRBV12-4 and TRBJ2-1. CDR3 length equals 12 residues. CDR3 loop: CASSFTTNEQFF.